Listed below are T cell receptor beta chains from one sample, sequenced in a study of blood T cell repertoires in COVID-19. Sequencing used immunoSEQ multiplex PCR; TCRdb keeps in-frame clones, though not all of them. Among about 250,000 clones listed, about nine tenths were seen once. Sequencing was carried out using peripheral blood. These receptors originate from a woman younger than 45 with active or convalescent COVID-19. Each CDR3 is given with its conserved first and last residue. Each record gives: clone size, D gene, V gene, J gene, CDR3 protein, CDR3 DNA. A D gene is named only where the DNA matches it firmly. Size values are once, few and many counts, or a class for expanded clones, and some rows have none.

>.|TRBD2|TRBV4-2|TRBJ2-5
CASSFRTSGGQRETQYF
TGTGCCAGCAGCTTTCGGACTAGCGGGGGGCAAAGGGAGACCCAGTACTTC
>.|TRBD1|TRBV5-4|TRBJ2-5
CASSPGTEQETQYF
TGTGCCAGCAGCCCAGGGACAGAACAAGAGACCCAGTACTTC
>.|.|TRBV4-1|TRBJ1-5
CASSANLVYNQPQHF
TGCGCCAGCAGCGCTAATCTAGTTTACAATCAGCCCCAGCATTTT
>.|TRBD2|TRBV29-1|TRBJ2-7
CSVDRGLAGGGEQYF
TGCAGCGTGGACCGGGGCTTAGCGGGGGGAGGCGAGCAGTACTTC
>.|.|TRBV30|TRBJ2-7
CAWRVAAQQYF
TGTGCCTGGAGGGTAGCCGCCCAGCAGTACTTC
>few|.|TRBV6-1|TRBJ1-5
CASSEEWQPNQPQHF
TGTGCCAGCAGTGAAGAGTGGCAACCCAATCAGCCCCAGCATTTT
>.|TRBD2|TRBV7-9|TRBJ2-2
CASSLGLAGNTGELFF
TGTGCCAGCAGCTTAGGACTAGCGGGGAACACCGGGGAGCTGTTTTTT
>.|.|TRBV7-2|TRBJ1-2
CASSLSVSGNYGYTF
TGTGCCAGCAGCTTATCCGTCTCGGGGAACTATGGCTACACCTTC
>few|.|TRBV9|TRBJ1-2
CASSAGQSYTF
TGTGCCAGCAGCGCCGGACAGAGCTACACCTTC
>.|.|TRBV28|TRBJ1-2
CASRIDRDMYFMLATF
TGTGCCAGCAGAATTGACCGGGACATGTATTTTATGCTCGCCACCTTC
>.|TRBD2|TRBV5-4|TRBJ2-5
CASTRGLAEETQYF
TGTGCCAGCACGCGGGGACTAGCGGAGGAGACCCAGTACTTC
>.|.|TRBV19|TRBJ2-3
CASSIGGGGDTQYF
TGTGCCAGTAGTATAGGAGGGGGTGGAGATACGCAGTATTTT
>.|.|TRBV6-2/TRBV6-3|TRBJ1-1
CASSFAGGFGTEAFF
TGTGCCAGCAGTTTTGCAGGAGGGTTTGGCACTGAAGCTTTCTTT
>.|.|TRBV29-1|TRBJ1-2
CSVRTGSHYGCTF
TGCAGCGTTAGAACCGGGTCTCACTATGGCTGCACCTTC
>.|TRBD1|TRBV11-3|TRBJ2-1
CASSLSYGTAVYNEQFF
TGTGCCAGCAGCCTCTCATACGGGACAGCTGTTTACAATGAGCAGTTCTTC
>few|TRBD1|TRBV5-4|TRBJ2-7
CASSRYGGTGRAEQYF
TGTGCCAGCAGCCGTTACGGAGGGACAGGGCGTGCAGAGCAGTACTTC
>.|TRBD1|TRBV18|TRBJ1-1
CASAMTGTGLVRTEAFF
TGTGCCAGCGCCATGACCGGGACAGGGTTGGTAAGGACTGAAGCTTTCTTT
>.|TRBD2|TRBV30|TRBJ2-7
CAWSEIGRSGQYF
TGTGCCTGGAGCGAAATCGGGAGGAGCGGGCAGTACTTC